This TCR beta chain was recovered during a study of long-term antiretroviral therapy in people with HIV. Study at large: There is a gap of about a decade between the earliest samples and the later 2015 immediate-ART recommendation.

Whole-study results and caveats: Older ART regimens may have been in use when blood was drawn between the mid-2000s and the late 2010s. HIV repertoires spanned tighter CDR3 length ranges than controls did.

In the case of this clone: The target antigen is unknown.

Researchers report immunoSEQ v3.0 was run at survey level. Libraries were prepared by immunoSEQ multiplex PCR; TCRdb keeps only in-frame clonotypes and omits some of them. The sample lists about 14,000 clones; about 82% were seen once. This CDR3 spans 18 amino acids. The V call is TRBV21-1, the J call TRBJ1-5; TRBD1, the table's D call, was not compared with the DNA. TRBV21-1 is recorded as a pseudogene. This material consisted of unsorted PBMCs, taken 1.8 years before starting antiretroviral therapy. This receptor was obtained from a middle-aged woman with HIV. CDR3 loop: CASSEDRGCGLSNQPQHF. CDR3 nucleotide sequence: TGTGCCAGCAGCGAGGACAGGGGGTGTGGACTTAGCAATCAGCCCCAGCATTTT.